This T cell receptor beta chain was captured in a study of blood T cells in healthy people across ages. Whole-study findings and limits: In long-lived donors, naive CD4+ cell counts and diversity exceeded those of aged donors.

A note on this clonotype: Antigen specificity is unknown.

Germline V CDR1 and CDR2: SNHLY, FYNNEI. Trimming removed 5 bases from V and 4 bases from J, with 15 bases in between. This CDR3 has 15 residues. Next came a second PCR, run for 7 to 11 cycles, which used a sample-barcoded 5' primer along with a J-beta primer mix. MiXCR was run by TCRdb on the 5' RACE reads, yielding one entry per CDR3 protein. The sample shows some 880,000 distinct CDR3 sequences, around 36% of them seen only once. Every donor gave 9 to 10 milliliters of peripheral blood. The chain couples TRBV2 to TRBJ2-1; perhaps TRBD2 as D (6 bases). Input material: blood. This TCR was recovered from a man aged 18 to 29 in good health. CDR3 DNA sequence: TGTGCCAGCAGTCATCCTGGGACTCAATACAATGAGCAGTTCTTC. It specifies CASSHPGTQYNEQFF.